This section outlines one TCR beta chain sequence together with its context. The CDR3 extends over 13 amino acids. This sample was included in a study of blood T cell repertoires in COVID-19. Overall study context: Donors in the United States, Italy and Spain gave samples during acute or convalescent COVID-19.

Repertoires were generated with immunoSEQ multiplex PCR, while TCRdb's copy carries only in-frame clones and drops some. The sample yields about 310,000 clones, about 87% seen once. The sequence came from a woman under 30 who had recovered from COVID-19. Source material: PBMCs or T cells enriched from blood (not recorded which). The J gene is TRBJ2-2, the V gene TRBV21-1; the table's D call of TRBD2 was not tested on the DNA. TRBV21-1 is an annotated pseudogene. CDR3 in amino acids: CASNRAHTGELFF. The DNA of the CDR3 is TGTGCCAGCAACCGAGCCCACACCGGGGAGCTGTTTTTT.